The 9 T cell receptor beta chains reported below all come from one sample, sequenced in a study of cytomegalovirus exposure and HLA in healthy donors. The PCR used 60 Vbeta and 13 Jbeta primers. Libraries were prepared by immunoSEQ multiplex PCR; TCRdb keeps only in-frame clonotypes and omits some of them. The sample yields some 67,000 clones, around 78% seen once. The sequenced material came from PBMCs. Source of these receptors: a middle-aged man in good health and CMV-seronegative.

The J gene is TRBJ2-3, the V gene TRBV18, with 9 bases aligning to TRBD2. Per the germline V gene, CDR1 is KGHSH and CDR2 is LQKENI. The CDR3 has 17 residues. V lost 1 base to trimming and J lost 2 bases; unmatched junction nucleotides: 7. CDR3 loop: CASSPLRLAGTTDTQYF. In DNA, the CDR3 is TGTGCCAGCTCACCACTCCGGCTAGCGGGGACCACAGATACGCAGTATTTT. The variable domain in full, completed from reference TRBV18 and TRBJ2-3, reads NAGVMQNPRHLVRRRGQEARLRCSPMKGHSHVYWYRQLPEEGLKFMVYLQKENIIDESGMPKERFSAEFPKEGPSILRIQQVVRGDSAAYFCASSPLRLAGTTDTQYFGPGTRLTVL.

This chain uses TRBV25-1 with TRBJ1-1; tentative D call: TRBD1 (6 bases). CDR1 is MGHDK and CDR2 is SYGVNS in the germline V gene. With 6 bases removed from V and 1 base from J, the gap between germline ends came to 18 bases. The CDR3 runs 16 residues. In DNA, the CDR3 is TGTGCCAGCAGGGGGGGGGCAGGGGACGGGAACACTGAAGCTTTCTTT. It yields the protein CASRGGAGDGNTEAFF.

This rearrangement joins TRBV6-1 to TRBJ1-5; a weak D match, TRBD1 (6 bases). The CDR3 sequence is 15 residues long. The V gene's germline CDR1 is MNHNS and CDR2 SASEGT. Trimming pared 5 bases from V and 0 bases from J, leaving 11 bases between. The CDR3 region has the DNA TGTGCCAGCAGTCCTGACAGGTATAGCAATCAGCCCCAGCATTTT. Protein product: CASSPDRYSNQPQHF.

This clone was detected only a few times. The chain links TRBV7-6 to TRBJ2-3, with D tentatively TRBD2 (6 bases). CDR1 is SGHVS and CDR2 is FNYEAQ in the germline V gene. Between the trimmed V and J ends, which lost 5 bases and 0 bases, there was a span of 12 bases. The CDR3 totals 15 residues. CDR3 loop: CASSLLARSTDTQYF. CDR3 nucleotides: TGTGCCAGCAGCCTTCTAGCGAGGAGCACAGATACGCAGTATTTT.

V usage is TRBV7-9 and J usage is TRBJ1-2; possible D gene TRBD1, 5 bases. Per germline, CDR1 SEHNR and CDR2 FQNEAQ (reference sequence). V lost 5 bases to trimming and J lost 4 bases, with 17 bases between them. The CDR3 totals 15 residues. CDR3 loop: CASSRHDSLVYGYTF. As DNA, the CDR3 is TGTGCCAGCAGCCGACATGACAGCCTTGTCTATGGCTACACCTTC.

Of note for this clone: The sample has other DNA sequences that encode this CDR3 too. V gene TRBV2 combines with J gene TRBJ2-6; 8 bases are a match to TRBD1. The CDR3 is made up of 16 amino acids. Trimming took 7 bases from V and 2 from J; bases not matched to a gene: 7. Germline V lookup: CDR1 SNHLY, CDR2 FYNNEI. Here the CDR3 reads CASNHEQGAGANVLTF. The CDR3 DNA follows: TGTGCCAGCAACCATGAACAGGGGGCTGGGGCCAACGTCCTGACTTTC.

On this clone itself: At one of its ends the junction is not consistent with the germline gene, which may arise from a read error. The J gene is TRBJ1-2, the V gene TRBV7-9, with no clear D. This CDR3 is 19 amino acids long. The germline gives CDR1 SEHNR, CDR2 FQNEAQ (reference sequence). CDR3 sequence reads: CSSSSYILAIPMSSGGYTF. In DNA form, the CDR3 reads TGTTCCAGCAGCTCCTATATATTGGCAATTCCGATGTCCTCGGGAGGCTACACCTTC.

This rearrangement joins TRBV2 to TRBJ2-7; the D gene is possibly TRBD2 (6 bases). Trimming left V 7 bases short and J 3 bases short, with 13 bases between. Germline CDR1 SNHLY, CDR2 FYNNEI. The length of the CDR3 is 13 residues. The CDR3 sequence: CASKVAENYEQYF. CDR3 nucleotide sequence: TGTGCCAGCAAGGTAGCGGAAAACTACGAGCAGTACTTC.

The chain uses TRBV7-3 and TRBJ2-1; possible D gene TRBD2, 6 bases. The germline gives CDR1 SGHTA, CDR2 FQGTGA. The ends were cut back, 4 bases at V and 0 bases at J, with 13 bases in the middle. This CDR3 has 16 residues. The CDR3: CASSSLSGSSYNEQFF. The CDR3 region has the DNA TGTGCCAGCAGCTCACTTAGCGGAAGCTCCTACAATGAGCAGTTCTTC.